This T cell receptor (beta chain) was documented in a study of blood T cell repertoires in COVID-19. Study context: Sites across the United States, Italy and Spain contributed samples from acute and convalescent COVID-19. From T cells, B-cell-depleted T cells, or PBMCs came the material, which was cDNA or gDNA.

TCRdb's table, derived via immunoSEQ multiplex PCR, lists solely in-frame clones and lacks some. The sample includes approximately 500,000 clones, roughly 85% seen only once; the top ten take about 3.2%. The CDR3 consists of 11 residues. V gave up 7 bases and J gave up 11 bases, with 17 bases separating them. CDR1 and CDR2 (germline): SQVTM, ANQGSEA. This clone was observed once. This clonotype originated in a human donor in a cohort sampled during active COVID-19. The sample consisted of peripheral blood. V and J are TRBV29-1 and TRBJ1-1; maybe TRBD1 (5 bases). DNA of the CDR3: TGCAGCGGGGGGGAGACCCCCTGGGCTTTCTTT. Residues: CSGGETPWAFF.